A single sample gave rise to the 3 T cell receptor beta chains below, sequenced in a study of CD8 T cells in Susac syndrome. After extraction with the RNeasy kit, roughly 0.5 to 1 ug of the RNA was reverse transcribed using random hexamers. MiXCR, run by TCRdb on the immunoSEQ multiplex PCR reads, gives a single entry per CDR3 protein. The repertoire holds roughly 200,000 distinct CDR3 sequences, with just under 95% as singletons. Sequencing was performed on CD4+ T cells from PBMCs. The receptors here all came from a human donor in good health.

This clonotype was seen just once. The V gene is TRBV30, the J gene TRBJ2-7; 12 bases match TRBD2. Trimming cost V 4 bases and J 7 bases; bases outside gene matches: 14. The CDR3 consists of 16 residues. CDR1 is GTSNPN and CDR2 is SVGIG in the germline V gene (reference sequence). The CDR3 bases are TGTGCCTGGACCCTTTCGCTAGCGGGAGGGCCTCAAGAGCAGTACTTC. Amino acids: CAWTLSLAGGPQEQYF.

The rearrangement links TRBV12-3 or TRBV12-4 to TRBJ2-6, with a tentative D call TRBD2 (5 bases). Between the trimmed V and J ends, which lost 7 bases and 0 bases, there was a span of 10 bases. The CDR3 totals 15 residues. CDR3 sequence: CASNLGSSGANVLTF. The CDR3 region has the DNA TGTGCCAGCAACCTAGGGAGCTCTGGGGCCAACGTCCTGACTTTC.

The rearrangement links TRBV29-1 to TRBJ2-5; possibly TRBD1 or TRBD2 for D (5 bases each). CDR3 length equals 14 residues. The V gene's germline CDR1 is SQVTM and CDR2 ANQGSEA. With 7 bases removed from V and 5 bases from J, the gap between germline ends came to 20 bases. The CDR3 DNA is TGCAGCGCCATCCGCTTGGGACCACGGGAGACCCAGTACTTC. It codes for CSAIRLGPRETQYF. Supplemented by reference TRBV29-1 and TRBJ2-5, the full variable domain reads SAVISQKPSRDICQRGTSLTIQCQVDSQVTMMFWYRQQPGQSLTLIATANQGSEATYESGFVIDKFPISRPNLTFSTLTVSNMSPEDSSIYLCSAIRLGPRETQYFGPGTRLLVL.